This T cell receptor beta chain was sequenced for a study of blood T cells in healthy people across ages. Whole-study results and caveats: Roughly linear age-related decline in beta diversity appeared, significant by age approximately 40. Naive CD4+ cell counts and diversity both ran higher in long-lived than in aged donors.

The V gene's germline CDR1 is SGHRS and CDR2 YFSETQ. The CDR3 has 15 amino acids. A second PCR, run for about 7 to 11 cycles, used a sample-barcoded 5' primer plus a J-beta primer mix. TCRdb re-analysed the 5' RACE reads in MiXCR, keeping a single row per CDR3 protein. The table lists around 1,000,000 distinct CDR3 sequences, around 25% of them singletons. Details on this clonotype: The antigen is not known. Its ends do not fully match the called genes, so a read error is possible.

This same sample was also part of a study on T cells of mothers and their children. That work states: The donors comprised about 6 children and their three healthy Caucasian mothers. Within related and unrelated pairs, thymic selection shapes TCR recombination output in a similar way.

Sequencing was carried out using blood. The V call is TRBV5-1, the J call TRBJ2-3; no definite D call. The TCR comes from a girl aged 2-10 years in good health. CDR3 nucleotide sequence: TGCGCCAGCAGCTTGGTTGACCTCACGTACGATACGCAGGATTTT. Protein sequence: CASSLVDLTYDTQDF.